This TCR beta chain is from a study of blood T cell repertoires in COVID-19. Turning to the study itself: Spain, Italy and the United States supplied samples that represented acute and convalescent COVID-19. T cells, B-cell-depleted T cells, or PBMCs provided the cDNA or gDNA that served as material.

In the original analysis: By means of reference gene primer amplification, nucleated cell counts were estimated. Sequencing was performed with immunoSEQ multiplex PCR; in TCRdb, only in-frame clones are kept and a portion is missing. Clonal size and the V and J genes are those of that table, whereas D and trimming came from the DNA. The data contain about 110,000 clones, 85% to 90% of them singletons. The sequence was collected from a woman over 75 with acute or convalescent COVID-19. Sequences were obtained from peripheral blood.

CDR3 residues: CASTGIANTGELFF. The CDR3 DNA follows: TGTGCCAGCACAGGGATCGCGAACACCGGGGAGCTGTTTTTT. V gene TRBV6-5 combines with J gene TRBJ2-2; D perhaps matches TRBD1 (5 bases). CDR3 length: 14 residues. Germline V lookup: CDR1 MNHEY, CDR2 SVGAGI. V was clipped by 7 bases and J by 0 bases, with 9 bases between them.